This record looks at one T cell receptor (beta chain) sequence and its context. Original analysis: Reference gene primer amplification gave nucleated cell count estimates. Clones were sequenced by immunoSEQ multiplex PCR, and TCRdb holds only the in-frame ones, with some missing. That table supplies the V and J calls and clone size; D and trimming were determined from the DNA. The data contain under 450,000 clones, around 88% of them singletons. The sample originates from a study of blood T cell repertoires in COVID-19. Study summary: The United States, Italy and Spain supplied acute and convalescent COVID-19 samples. Sample material is recorded as cDNA or gDNA derived from T cells, B-cell-depleted T cells, or PBMCs.

Seattle researchers signed up patients amid active infection and tracked them longitudinally. CDR1 MNHEY and CDR2 SVGAGI come from the germline V gene. This CDR3 region has 15 residues. The V and J ends lost 9 bases and 0 bases, in that order; junction bases with no gene match: 8. Sample: peripheral blood. This clonotype was obtained from a woman between 50 and 59 years old with COVID-19, enrolled during active disease. This chain joins TRBV6-5 and TRBJ1-3; 7 nucleotides line up with TRBD1. CDR3 in amino acids: CASAGGLDSGNTIYF. CDR3 bases: TGTGCCAGTGCAGGGGGGCTCGACTCTGGAAACACCATATATTTT.